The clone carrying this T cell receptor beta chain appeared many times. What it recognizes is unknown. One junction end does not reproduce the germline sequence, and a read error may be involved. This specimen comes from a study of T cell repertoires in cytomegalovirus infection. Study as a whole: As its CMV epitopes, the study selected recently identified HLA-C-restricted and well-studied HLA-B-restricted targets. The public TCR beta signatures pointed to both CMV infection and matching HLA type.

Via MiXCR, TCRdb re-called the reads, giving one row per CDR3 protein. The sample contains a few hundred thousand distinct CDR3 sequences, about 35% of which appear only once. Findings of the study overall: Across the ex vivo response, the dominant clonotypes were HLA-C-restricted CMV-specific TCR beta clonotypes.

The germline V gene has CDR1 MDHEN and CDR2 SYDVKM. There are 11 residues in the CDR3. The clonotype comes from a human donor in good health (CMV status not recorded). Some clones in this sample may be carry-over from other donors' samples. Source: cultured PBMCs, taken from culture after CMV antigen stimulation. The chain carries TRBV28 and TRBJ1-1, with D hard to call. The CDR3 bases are TGTGCTAGCAGGCTGAACACTGAAGCTTTCTTT. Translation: CASRLNTEAFF. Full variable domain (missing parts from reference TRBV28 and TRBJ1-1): DVKVTQSSRYLVKRTGEKVFLECVQDMDHENMFWYRQDPGLGLRLIYFSYDVKMKEKGDIPEGYSVSREKKERFSLILESASTNQTSMYLCASRLNTEAFFGQGTRLTVV.